A selection of T cell receptor beta chains follows, all from one sample in a study of B cell selection in AIRE deficiency. Clones were read by immunoSEQ multiplex PCR, and TCRdb kept only the in-frame ones, dropping some. The top ten clones hold roughly 2.5% of a sample with 850 to 950 clones, 82% of them seen once. The specimen sequenced was conventional CD4+ T cells sorted from PBMCs. These receptors originate from a human donor with AIRE deficiency. The conserved cysteine and the conserved F or W are not part of the CDR3 here. The D gene is left open where the match is weak. Part of the rows lack a size; the others show once, few, many or a class for expanded clones.

size: NA; D: NA; V: TRBV7-6; J: TRBJ2-7; CDR3: ASSHPTGPREQY
size: NA; D: NA; V: TRBV28; J: TRBJ1-2; CDR3: ASSLFTANYGYT
size: NA; D: NA; V: TRBV21-1; J: TRBJ2-1; CDR3: ASSKVLAEEQF
size: NA; D: NA; V: TRBV28; J: TRBJ2-7; CDR3: ASSLLYEQY
size: once; D: NA; V: TRBV19; J: TRBJ2-1; CDR3: ASSITGVTFYEQF
size: NA; D: TRBD2; V: TRBV27; J: TRBJ2-2; CDR3: ASSFGLAGGELF
size: NA; D: NA; V: TRBV28; J: TRBJ2-4; CDR3: ASSRHSDAKNIQY
size: NA; D: NA; V: TRBV18; J: TRBJ2-5; CDR3: ASSPQSGVVETQY
size: NA; D: NA; V: TRBV15; J: TRBJ1-2; CDR3: ATSRGGLDGYT
size: NA; D: NA; V: TRBV2; J: TRBJ2-3; CDR3: ASIVGGLTDTQY
size: NA; D: TRBD2; V: TRBV29-1; J: TRBJ2-1; CDR3: SVDQRGTLTYNEQF
size: NA; D: TRBD2; V: TRBV19; J: TRBJ2-7; CDR3: ASSMSPGGDEQY
size: NA; D: NA; V: TRBV12-5; J: TRBJ2-4; CDR3: ASGLVPSLDGNIQY
size: once; D: NA; V: TRBV2; J: TRBJ2-5; CDR3: ASSERGRETQY
size: NA; D: NA; V: TRBV5-1; J: TRBJ1-6; CDR3: ASSLTADNSPLH
size: once; D: NA; V: TRBV28; J: TRBJ1-5; CDR3: ASSGPRTNQPQH
size: NA; D: NA; V: TRBV25-1; J: TRBJ1-4; CDR3: ASSYRTGAGNEKLF
size: NA; D: TRBD1; V: TRBV7-2; J: TRBJ2-5; CDR3: ASTLDRGRETQY
size: NA; D: TRBD2; V: TRBV4-1; J: TRBJ2-7; CDR3: ASSQDVATSGRVNEQY
size: NA; D: NA; V: TRBV5-8; J: TRBJ1-5; CDR3: ASSLGIYSNQPQH
size: NA; D: NA; V: TRBV29-1; J: TRBJ1-2; CDR3: SVDGANYGYT
size: NA; D: NA; V: TRBV11-2; J: TRBJ2-2; CDR3: ASSLSIVGTGELF
size: NA; D: TRBD1; V: TRBV28; J: TRBJ2-5; CDR3: ASSSPGTAQETQY
size: NA; D: TRBD2; V: TRBV7-3; J: TRBJ2-3; CDR3: ASSFDNPRLANPL
size: NA; D: NA; V: TRBV5-1; J: TRBJ2-1; CDR3: ASTSTPGSSYNEQF
size: NA; D: NA; V: TRBV5-6; J: TRBJ1-2; CDR3: ASSLSMTRRGYT
size: NA; D: TRBD1; V: TRBV7-6; J: TRBJ1-5; CDR3: ASSPKRDSLNQPQH
size: NA; D: TRBD2; V: TRBV19; J: TRBJ2-1; CDR3: ASSRGSGRAGRKEQF
size: NA; D: TRBD1; V: TRBV7-9; J: TRBJ2-7; CDR3: ASSRVPDRPYEQY
size: NA; D: NA; V: TRBV4-1; J: TRBJ2-7; CDR3: ASSHAGQAGGAYEQY
size: NA; D: TRBD2; V: TRBV28; J: TRBJ2-2; CDR3: ASSLSQREGLGELF
size: NA; D: TRBD1; V: TRBV18; J: TRBJ1-2; CDR3: ASSPTGDNYGYT
size: NA; D: NA; V: TRBV7-2; J: TRBJ1-1; CDR3: ASTGLNTEAF
size: NA; D: TRBD2; V: TRBV9; J: TRBJ2-7; CDR3: ASSVTSGSYEQY
size: NA; D: NA; V: TRBV4-3; J: TRBJ2-3; CDR3: ASSQQNVGRSTDTQY
size: NA; D: NA; V: TRBV30; J: TRBJ2-7; CDR3: AWSVRESGYEQY
size: NA; D: NA; V: TRBV21-1; J: TRBJ2-7; CDR3: ASSKALSTTEQY
size: NA; D: NA; V: TRBV28; J: TRBJ2-2; CDR3: ASSGEDFAKNTGELF
size: NA; D: TRBD2; V: TRBV19; J: TRBJ2-2; CDR3: ASSGRAGTGELF
size: NA; D: NA; V: TRBV19; J: TRBJ2-7; CDR3: ASSIDQGGNEQY
size: NA; D: NA; V: TRBV28; J: TRBJ2-1; CDR3: ASSFKILVYYNEQF
size: NA; D: NA; V: TRBV6-1; J: TRBJ1-5; CDR3: ASRQGPVQPQH
size: NA; D: TRBD1; V: TRBV7-2; J: TRBJ2-2; CDR3: ASSSSIVGGSSNTGELF
size: NA; D: TRBD1; V: TRBV7-2; J: TRBJ1-5; CDR3: ASSLHDRGAKPQH
size: NA; D: NA; V: TRBV9; J: TRBJ2-1; CDR3: ASSRAGGGEQF
size: few; D: NA; V: TRBV7-2; J: TRBJ1-3; CDR3: ASNLDSGNTIY
size: once; D: TRBD1; V: TRBV7-9; J: TRBJ1-4; CDR3: ASSSGGINEKLF
size: NA; D: NA; V: TRBV19; J: TRBJ1-5; CDR3: ASRGLGNQPQH
size: NA; D: NA; V: TRBV29-1; J: TRBJ2-4; CDR3: SVEGAEKGRRAKNIQY
size: NA; D: NA; V: TRBV11-2; J: TRBJ2-2; CDR3: ASSSRGLNTGELF
size: few; D: NA; V: TRBV6-5; J: TRBJ1-2; CDR3: ASTTGGAYGYT